The rows below give T cell receptor beta chains drawn from one sample of a study of blood T cells in healthy people across ages. In TCRdb, the 5' RACE reads were re-called with MiXCR into one record per CDR3 protein. The sample has around 790,000 distinct CDR3 sequences, under 55% seen once; the top ten hold roughly 19%. Material: blood. Receptors originate from a man aged 55-75 years in good health. Both conserved end residues are part of each CDR3. D genes are given only for firm matches. Size is stated for part of the rows, as once, few or many counts, or as a class when the clone is expanded.

v_call	clone_size	j_call	d_call	cdr3_length	cdr3_nt	cdr3_aa
TRBV29-1	few	TRBJ1-4	NA	15	TGCAGCGTTCGGGGCAGTCTCGCAACTAATGAAAAACTGTTTTTT	CSVRGSLATNEKLFF
TRBV4-3	NA	TRBJ2-5	TRBD2	16	TGCGCCAGCAGCCGTACTAGCGGGGGGGTTCAAGAGACCCAGTACTTC	CASSRTSGGVQETQYF
TRBV20-1	NA	TRBJ1-6	NA	15	TGCAGTGCCAGCTCAGGGGCAGACTATAATTCACCCCTCCACTTT	CSASSGADYNSPLHF
TRBV7-9	NA	TRBJ2-1	NA	11	TGTGCCAGCAGCTCCGGAGCGGGGCAGTTCTTC	CASSSGAGQFF
TRBV28	NA	TRBJ1-1	NA	12	TGTGCCAGCAGTTCACCCTTACCTGAAGCTTTCTTT	CASSSPLPEAFF
TRBV20-1	NA	TRBJ1-4	NA	12	TGCAGTGCTAGAGTTAGGGGCGCGGAACTGTTTTTT	CSARVRGAELFF
TRBV5-8	few	TRBJ2-3	TRBD1	16	TGTGCCAGCAGCTTCGGGACAGCCCATAGCACAGATACGCAGTATTTT	CASSFGTAHSTDTQYF
TRBV13	NA	TRBJ2-7	NA	15	TGTGCCAGCAGCTTAGGGGGGGACCATTCCTACGAGCAGTACTTC	CASSLGGDHSYEQYF
TRBV20-1	few	TRBJ2-3	NA	15	TGCAGTGCTGCAGAACTAATGGGGTTTACAGATACGCAGTATTTT	CSAAELMGFTDTQYF
TRBV6-2/TRBV6-3	NA	TRBJ2-1	NA	13	TGTGCCAGCCAGAGGGAGTTCCACAATGAGCAGTTCTTC	CASQREFHNEQFF
TRBV4-3	few	TRBJ2-1	NA	13	TGCGCCAGCAGCCAAGCCGCCGGGAATGAGCAGTTCTTC	CASSQAAGNEQFF
TRBV9	NA	TRBJ2-1	NA	14	TGTGCCAGCAGCGTAGGGCCGGATGGGGGGGAGCAGTTCTTC	CASSVGPDGGEQFF
TRBV7-2	NA	TRBJ1-1	NA	14	TGTGCCAGCAGCTTAGTCCCGGGTTTCACTGAAGCTTTCTTT	CASSLVPGFTEAFF
TRBV4-3	NA	TRBJ1-1	NA	14	TGCGCCAGCAGCCGCGGGACACCGAACACTGAAGCTTTCTTT	CASSRGTPNTEAFF
TRBV5-1	few	TRBJ2-3	NA	15	TGCGCCAGCAGCTTGGACTCTCGGGGCACAGATACGCAGTATTTT	CASSLDSRGTDTQYF
TRBV7-9	NA	TRBJ2-7	NA	15	TGTACCAGCAGCCCACCGGACACCAAAACCTACGAGCAGTACTTC	CTSSPPDTKTYEQYF
TRBV6-1	NA	TRBJ1-2	NA	18	TGTGCCAGCAGTGACCCGGCGGTCGTGGGGGTTACCCCCTATGGCTACACCTTC	CASSDPAVVGVTPYGYTF
TRBV20-1	few	TRBJ1-2	TRBD1	14	TGCAGTGCTAGAGTCAATCAGGGGGCGGTTGGCTACACCTTC	CSARVNQGAVGYTF
TRBV4-3	NA	TRBJ2-1	NA	15	TGCGCCAGCAGCCAAGTGGGCGAGGGTCCGGCTGAGCAGTTCTTC	CASSQVGEGPAEQFF
TRBV7-2	few	TRBJ2-1	TRBD2	15	TGTGCCAGTGGAGGGGCGGGGGGGCCGTTCAATGAGCAGTTCTTC	CASGGAGGPFNEQFF
TRBV15	NA	TRBJ1-5	TRBD1	16	TGTGCCACCAGCAGAGACACAGGGGGCGCAGAACAGCCCCAGCATTTT	CATSRDTGGAEQPQHF
TRBV7-2	NA	TRBJ1-1	TRBD1	13	TGTGCCAGCAGCTTAGGACAGGGGCGCCGTGCTTTCTTT	CASSLGQGRRAFF